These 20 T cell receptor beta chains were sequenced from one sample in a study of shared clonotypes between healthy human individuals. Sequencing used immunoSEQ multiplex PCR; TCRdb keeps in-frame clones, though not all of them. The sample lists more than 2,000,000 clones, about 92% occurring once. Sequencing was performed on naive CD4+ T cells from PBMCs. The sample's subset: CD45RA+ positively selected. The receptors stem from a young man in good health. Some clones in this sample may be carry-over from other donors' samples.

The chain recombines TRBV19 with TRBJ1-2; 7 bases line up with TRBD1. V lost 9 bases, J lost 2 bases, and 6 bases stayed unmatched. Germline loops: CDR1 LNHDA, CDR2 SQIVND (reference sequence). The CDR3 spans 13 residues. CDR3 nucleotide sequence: TGTGCCAGCCGGGACAGAGTAAACTATGGCTACACCTTC. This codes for CASRDRVNYGYTF.

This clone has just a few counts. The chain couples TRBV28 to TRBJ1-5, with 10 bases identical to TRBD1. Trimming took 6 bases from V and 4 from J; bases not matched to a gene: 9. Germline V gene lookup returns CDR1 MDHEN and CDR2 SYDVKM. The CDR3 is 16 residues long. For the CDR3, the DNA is TGTGCCAGCAGCCCGACAGGGGGCCTTGGAAATCAGCCCCAGCATTTT. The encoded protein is CASSPTGGLGNQPQHF.

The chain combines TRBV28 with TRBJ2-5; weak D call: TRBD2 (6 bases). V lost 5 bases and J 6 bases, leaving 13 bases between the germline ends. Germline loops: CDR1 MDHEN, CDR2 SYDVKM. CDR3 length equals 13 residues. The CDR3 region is CASSLREPQTQYF. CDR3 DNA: TGTGCCAGCAGTCTTCGGGAGCCCCAGACCCAGTACTTC. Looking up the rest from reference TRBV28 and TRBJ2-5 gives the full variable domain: DVKVTQSSRYLVKRTGEKVFLECVQDMDHENMFWYRQDPGLGLRLIYFSYDVKMKEKGDIPEGYSVSREKKERFSLILESASTNQTSMYLCASSLREPQTQYFGPGTRLLVL.

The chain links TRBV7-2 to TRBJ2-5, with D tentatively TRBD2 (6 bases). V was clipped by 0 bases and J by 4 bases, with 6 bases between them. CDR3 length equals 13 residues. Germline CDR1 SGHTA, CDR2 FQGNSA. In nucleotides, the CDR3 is TGTGCCAGCAGCTTAGCGGAGGGAGAGACCCAGTACTTC. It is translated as CASSLAEGETQYF.

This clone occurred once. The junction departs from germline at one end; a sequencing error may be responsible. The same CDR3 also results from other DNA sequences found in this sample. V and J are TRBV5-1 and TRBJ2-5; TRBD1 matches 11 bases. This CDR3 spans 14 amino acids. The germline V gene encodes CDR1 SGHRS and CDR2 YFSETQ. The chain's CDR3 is CASSLGTGGETQYF. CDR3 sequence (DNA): TGCGCCAGCAGTTTGGGGACAGGGGGAGAGACCCAGTACTTC.

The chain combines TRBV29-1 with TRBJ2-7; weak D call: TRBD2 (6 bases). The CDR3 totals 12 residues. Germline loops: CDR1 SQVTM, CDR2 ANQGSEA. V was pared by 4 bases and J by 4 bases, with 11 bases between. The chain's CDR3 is CSVVEGFYEQYF. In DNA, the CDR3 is TGCAGCGTTGTGGAGGGGTTTTACGAGCAGTACTTC.

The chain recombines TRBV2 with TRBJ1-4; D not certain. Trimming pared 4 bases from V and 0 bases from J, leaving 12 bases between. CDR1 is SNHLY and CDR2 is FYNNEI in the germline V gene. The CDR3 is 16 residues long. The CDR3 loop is CASSGQRGATNEKLFF. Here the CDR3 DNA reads TGTGCCAGCAGTGGCCAGCGCGGAGCAACTAATGAAAAACTGTTTTTT.

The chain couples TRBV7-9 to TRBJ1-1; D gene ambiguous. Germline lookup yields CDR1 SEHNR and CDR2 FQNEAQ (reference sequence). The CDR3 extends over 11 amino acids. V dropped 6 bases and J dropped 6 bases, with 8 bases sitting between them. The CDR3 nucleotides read TGTGCCAGCAGTGCTCGGGCTGAAGCTTTCTTT. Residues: CASSARAEAFF.

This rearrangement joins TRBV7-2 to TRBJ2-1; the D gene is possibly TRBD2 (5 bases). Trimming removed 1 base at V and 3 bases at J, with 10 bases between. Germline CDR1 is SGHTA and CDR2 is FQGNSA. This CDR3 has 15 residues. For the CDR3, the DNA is TGTGCCAGCAGCTTAGTAGGGAGTGGCTACAATGAGCAGTTCTTC. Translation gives CASSLVGSGYNEQFF. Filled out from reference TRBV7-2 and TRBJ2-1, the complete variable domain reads GAGVSQSPSNKVTEKGKDVELRCDPISGHTALYWYRQSLGQGLEFLIYFQGNSAPDKSGLPSDRFSAERTGGSVSTLTIQRTQQEDSAVYLCASSLVGSGYNEQFFGPGTRLTVL.

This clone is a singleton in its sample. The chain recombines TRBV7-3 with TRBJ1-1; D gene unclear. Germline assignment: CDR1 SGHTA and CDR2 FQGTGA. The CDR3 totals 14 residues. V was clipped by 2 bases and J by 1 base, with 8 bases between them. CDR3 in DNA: TGTGCCAGCAGCTTATCTACGGCGAACACTGAAGCTTTCTTT. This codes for CASSLSTANTEAFF.

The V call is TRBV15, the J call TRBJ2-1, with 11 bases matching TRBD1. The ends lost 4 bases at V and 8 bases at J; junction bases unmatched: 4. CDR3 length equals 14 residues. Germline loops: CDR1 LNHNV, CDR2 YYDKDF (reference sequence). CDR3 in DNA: TGTGCCACCAGCACGCGGACAGGGGGCGATGAGCAGTTCTTC. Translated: CATSTRTGGDEQFF.

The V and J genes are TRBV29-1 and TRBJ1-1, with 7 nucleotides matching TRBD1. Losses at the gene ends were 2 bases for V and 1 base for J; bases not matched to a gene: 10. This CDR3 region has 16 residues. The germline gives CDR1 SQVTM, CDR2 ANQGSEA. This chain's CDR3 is CSVEPPGGGGNTEAFF. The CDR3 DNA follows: TGCAGCGTTGAACCCCCTGGAGGGGGCGGGAACACTGAAGCTTTCTTT.

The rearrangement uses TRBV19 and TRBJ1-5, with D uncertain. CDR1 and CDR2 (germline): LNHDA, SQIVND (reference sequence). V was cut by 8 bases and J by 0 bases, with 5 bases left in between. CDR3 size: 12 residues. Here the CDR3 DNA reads TGTGCCAGTGCCTTTAGCAATCAGCCCCAGCATTTT. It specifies CASAFSNQPQHF.

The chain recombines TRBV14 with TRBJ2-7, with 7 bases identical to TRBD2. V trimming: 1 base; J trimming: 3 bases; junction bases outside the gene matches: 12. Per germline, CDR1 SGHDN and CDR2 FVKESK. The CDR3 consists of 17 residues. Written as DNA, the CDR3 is TGTGCCAGCAGCCAAGCGCTGGGGAGGGGAGCCGACTACGAGCAGTACTTC. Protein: CASSQALGRGADYEQYF.

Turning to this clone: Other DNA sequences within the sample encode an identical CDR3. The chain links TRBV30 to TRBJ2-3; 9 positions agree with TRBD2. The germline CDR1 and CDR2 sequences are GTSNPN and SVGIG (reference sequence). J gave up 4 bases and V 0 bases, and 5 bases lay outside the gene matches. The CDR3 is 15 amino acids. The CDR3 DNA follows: TGTGCCTGGAGTGTACTGGCGGGAGGGGCAGATACGCAGTATTTT. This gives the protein CAWSVLAGGADTQYF. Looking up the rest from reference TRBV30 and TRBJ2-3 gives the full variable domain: SQTIHQWPATLVQPVGSPLSLECTVEGTSNPNLYWYRQAAGRGLQLLFYSVGIGQISSEVPQNLSASRPQDRQFILSSKKLLLSDSGFYLCAWSVLAGGADTQYFGPGTRLTVL.

In DNA form, the CDR3 reads TGTGCCAGCAGTTACTCGACAGGCAGACCTGGAAACACCATATATTTT. It specifies CASSYSTGRPGNTIYF. This chain joins TRBV6-5 and TRBJ1-3; possibly TRBD1 for D (6 bases). The CDR3 is made up of 16 amino acids. Per germline, CDR1 MNHEY and CDR2 SVGAGI. V was clipped by 0 bases and J by 2 bases, with 11 bases between them.

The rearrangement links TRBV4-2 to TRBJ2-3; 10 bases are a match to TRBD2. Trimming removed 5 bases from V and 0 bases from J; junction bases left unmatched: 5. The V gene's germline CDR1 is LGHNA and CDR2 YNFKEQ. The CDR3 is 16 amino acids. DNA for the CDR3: TGTGCCAGCAGCGCACTGACTAGCGGGAGCACAGATACGCAGTATTTT. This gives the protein CASSALTSGSTDTQYF.

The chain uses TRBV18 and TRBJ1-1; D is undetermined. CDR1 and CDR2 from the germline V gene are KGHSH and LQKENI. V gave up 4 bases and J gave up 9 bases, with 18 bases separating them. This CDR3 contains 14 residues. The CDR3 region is CASSLLGAMEKAFF. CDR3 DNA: TGTGCCAGCTCACTGTTGGGAGCCATGGAAAAAGCTTTCTTT.

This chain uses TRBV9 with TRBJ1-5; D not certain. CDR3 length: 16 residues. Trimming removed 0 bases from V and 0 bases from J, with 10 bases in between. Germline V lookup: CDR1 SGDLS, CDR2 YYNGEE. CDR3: CASSVVSLDSNQPQHF. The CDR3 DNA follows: TGTGCCAGCAGCGTAGTTTCATTAGATAGCAATCAGCCCCAGCATTTT.

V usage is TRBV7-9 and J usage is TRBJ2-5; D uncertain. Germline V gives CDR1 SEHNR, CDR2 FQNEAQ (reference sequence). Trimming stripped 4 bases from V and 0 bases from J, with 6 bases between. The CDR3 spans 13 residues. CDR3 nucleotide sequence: TGTGCCAGCAGCTCCCTGTACCAAGAGACCCAGTACTTC. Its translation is CASSSLYQETQYF.